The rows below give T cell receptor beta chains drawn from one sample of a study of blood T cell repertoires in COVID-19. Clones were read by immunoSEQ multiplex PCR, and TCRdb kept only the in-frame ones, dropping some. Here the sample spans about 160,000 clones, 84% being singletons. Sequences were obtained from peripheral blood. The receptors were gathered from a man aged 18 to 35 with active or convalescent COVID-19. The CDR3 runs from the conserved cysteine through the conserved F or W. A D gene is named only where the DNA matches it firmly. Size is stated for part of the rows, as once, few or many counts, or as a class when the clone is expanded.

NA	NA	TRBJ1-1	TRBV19	CASSMGLIMNTEAFF	TGTGCCAGTAGTATGGGACTGATCATGAACACTGAAGCTTTCTTT
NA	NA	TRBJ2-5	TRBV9	CASSGTGLRRRETQYF	TGTGCCAGCAGCGGGACCGGACTACGACGCCGAGAGACCCAGTACTTC
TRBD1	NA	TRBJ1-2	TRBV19	CASSSDRGGKGYTF	TGTGCCAGTAGTTCGGACAGGGGAGGAAAAGGCTACACCTTC
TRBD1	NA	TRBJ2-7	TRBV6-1	CASSEKGTGGYEQYF	TGTGCCAGCAGTGAAAAGGGGACAGGGGGCTACGAGCAGTACTTC
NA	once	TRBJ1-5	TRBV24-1	CATSDYNNQPQHF	TGTGCCACCAGTGATTACAACAACCAGCCCCAGCATTTT
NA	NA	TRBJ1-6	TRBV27	CASSHIDRLYNSPLHF	TGTGCCAGCAGTCATATAGACAGGCTGTATAATTCACCCCTCCACTTT
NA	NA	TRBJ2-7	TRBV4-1	CASSQVSGTYEQYF	TGCGCCAGCAGCCAAGTTTCCGGTACCTACGAGCAGTACTTC
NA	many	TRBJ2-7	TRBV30	CAWSVGRGEQYF	TGTGCCTGGAGTGTTGGTAGGGGCGAGCAGTACTTC
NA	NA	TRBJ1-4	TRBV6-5	CASSPGVNEKLFF	TGTGCCAGCAGCCCAGGGGTCAATGAAAAACTGTTTTTT
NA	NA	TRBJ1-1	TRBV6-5	CASSYRGHTEAFF	TGTGCCAGCAGTTACAGGGGTCACACTGAAGCTTTCTTT
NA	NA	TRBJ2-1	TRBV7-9	CASSSGLPNTYEQFF	TGTGCCAGCAGCTCGGGACTCCCGAACACATATGAGCAGTTCTTC
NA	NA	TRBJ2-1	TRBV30	CAWSVQGYWRNEQFF	TGTGCCTGGAGTGTGCAGGGGTATTGGAGGAATGAGCAGTTCTTC